This record concerns one T cell receptor (beta chain) sequence. It has no known antigen specificity. No per-base quality is available; no much larger clone lies one base away. TCRbeta CDR3 regions were amplified from genomic DNA using the immunoSEQ Assay, a bias-controlled multiplex PCR. The source study handled its data this way. The number of nucleated cells in each sample was estimated from the amplification of reference gene primers within the assay. To quantify the absolute abundance of each unique TCRbeta CDR3 rearrangement, sequence reads were collapsed and filtered. For each sample, productive Simpson clonality was calculated as the square root of Simpson's diversity index over productive rearrangements. The table comes from immuneACCESS by way of TCRdb, which keeps in-frame sequences with V and J called. Part of the clones is missing from these tables; in studies checked, under half for an unresolved V gene and the rest for unknown reasons. V and J calls and clone size are as listed in that table; D and trimming were resolved from the DNA. The sample records around 140,000 clones, roughly 80% of which are singletons. The ten largest clones take up 1.4% of the sample.

Collaborating institutions collected whole blood in K2EDTA tubes following their own protocols. For TCRbeta analysis, collaborator samples were shipped as frozen whole blood, as isolated PBMCs, or as DNA extracted from either sample type. The sample is drawn from a study of blood T cell repertoires in COVID-19 (dated by TCRdb to about 2020). For the study in its entirety: Samples covering the acute and convalescent phases of COVID-19 were provided by collaborators in the United States, Italy and Spain. Samples were obtained from the ongoing ImmuneRACE study (first 160 participants) and from some 1,200 subjects provided by 6 global collaborators. The repertoires were made available in a free public database intended to serve as a resource for research on the immune response to SARS-CoV-2. Sample metadata almost always included a de-identified subject ID, COVID-19 status, age in years and sex. The prospective study material was composed of cDNA or gDNA derived from T cells, B-cell-depleted T cells, or PBMCs. Deeply sampled blood TCRbeta repertoires from subjects exposed to, actively infected with, or recovered from COVID-19 were included in the dataset. HLA class I and class II types, where available, came from metadata supplied by the sample provider rather than from assay-based typing.

The germline V gene gives CDR1 as SGHRS and CDR2 as YFSETQ. V and J lose 0 bases and 2 bases, and a span of 6 bases separates them. From the cysteine up to the phenylalanine, the CDR3 has a length of 15 residues. The entry retains the CDR3 DNA only, 45 bases that are in frame from base 1. What the work shows at the level of the full study, not this receptor alone: The amount of clinical and demographic metadata varied by source and participant and was provided uncurated.

The rearranged chain carries TRBV5-1 and TRBJ2-6; confidence is insufficient to name the D gene. This sequence originates from a man aged 60-69 years with acute or convalescent COVID-19. Input material: peripheral blood. The nucleotide sequence is given as TGCGCCAGCAGCTTGGACAGCCCTGGGGCCAACGTCCTGACTTTC. It specifies CASSLDSPGANVLTF.